The 25 T cell receptor beta chains given below trace back to one sample, sequenced in a study of cytotoxic CD8 clonotypes in ibrutinib-treated CLL. Method: immunoSEQ multiplex PCR; TCRdb's copy keeps in-frame clones and lacks some. The sample has 25,000 to 30,000 clones; roughly 76% are singletons. The input for sequencing was PBMCs, taken after 36 months of ibrutinib treatment. The source of these receptors is a human donor with chronic lymphocytic leukemia.

The rearrangement joins TRBV4-1 to TRBJ2-7; D may be TRBD2 (5 bases). This CDR3 is 13 amino acids long. The V end was cut by 4 bases, the J end by 3 bases, with 10 bases between. CDR1 is MGHRA and CDR2 is YSYEKL in the germline V gene. The CDR3 DNA follows: TGCGCCAGCAGCCTGTCGGCGGGCTACGAGCAGTACTTC. It yields the protein CASSLSAGYEQYF.

The chain combines TRBV6-5 with TRBJ2-7; 8 bases are shared with TRBD1. Germline V gives CDR1 MNHEY, CDR2 SVGAGI. V gave up 5 bases and J gave up 5 bases; unmatched junction bases: 8. This CDR3 has 14 residues. The CDR3 loop reads CASSKGTGGHEQYF. CDR3 nucleotide sequence: TGTGCCAGCAGTAAAGGGACAGGCGGCCACGAGCAGTACTTC.

The CDR3 sequence is CASRTRERSPNTEAFF. CDR3 DNA: TGTGCCAGCAGGACCCGGGAGAGGTCCCCGAACACTGAAGCTTTCTTT. The V call is TRBV5-4, the J call TRBJ1-1; D is uncertain. Trimming stripped 5 bases from V and 1 base from J, with 18 bases between. This CDR3 is built from 16 residues. CDR1 SGHNT and CDR2 YYREEE come from the germline V gene (reference sequence). The full variable domain, its missing parts supplied by reference TRBV5-4 and TRBJ1-1, is ETGVTQSPTHLIKTRGQQVTLRCSSQSGHNTVSWYQQALGQGPQFIFQYYREEENGRGNFPPRFSGLQFPNYSSELNVNALELDDSALYLCASRTRERSPNTEAFFGQGTRLTVV.

The chain couples TRBV7-6 to TRBJ2-3, with D possibly TRBD2 on 6 matching bases. The CDR3 has 17 residues. Germline V CDR1 and CDR2: SGHVS, FNYEAQ. V lost 5 bases to trimming and J lost 3 bases, with 21 bases between them. The CDR3 region is CASSPLARGGGTDTQYF. The CDR3 DNA reads as TGTGCCAGCAGCCCACTTGCCCGGGGAGGAGGAACAGATACGCAGTATTTT. The entire variable domain, with the rest obtained from reference TRBV7-6 and TRBJ2-3, is as follows: GAGVSQSPRYKVTKRGQDVALRCDPISGHVSLYWYRQALGQGPEFLTYFNYEAQQDKSGLPNDRFSAERPEGSISTLTIQRTEQRDSAMYRCASSPLARGGGTDTQYFGPGTRLTVL.

The rearrangement joins TRBV5-1 to TRBJ1-2; maybe TRBD1 (5 bases). CDR3 length equals 13 residues. V shed 2 bases and J shed 6 bases, with 11 bases lying between them. The V gene's germline CDR1 is SGHRS and CDR2 YFSETQ. Here the CDR3 DNA reads TGCGCCAGCAGCTTTCCAGGGATGGATGGCTACACCTTC. It yields the protein CASSFPGMDGYTF.

A few counts support this clone. For the CDR3, the DNA is TGCGCCAGCAGCCAAGGGGACAGGGGAGGGGTGGATGGCTACACCTTC. This gives the protein CASSQGDRGGVDGYTF. The chain carries TRBV4-1 and TRBJ1-2, with 10 bases lining up with TRBD1. The ends lost 1 base at V and 6 bases at J; junction bases unmatched: 8. The CDR3 has 16 amino acids. Germline values: CDR1 MGHRA, CDR2 YSYEKL.

Concerning this clone: In the same sample, other DNA sequences code for this CDR3. The J gene is TRBJ1-6, the V gene TRBV18, with 7 bases matching TRBD1. CDR1 and CDR2 from the germline V gene are KGHSH and LQKENI. The CDR3 loop spans 14 amino acids. After removal of 4 bases from V and 5 bases from J, the junction contained 2 bases not matched to a gene. The CDR3 coding sequence is TGTGCCAGCTCACGACAGGGTGATAATTCACCCCTCCACTTT. It translates to CASSRQGDNSPLHF.

This rearrangement joins TRBV19 to TRBJ1-4; 10 nucleotides line up with TRBD1. The V segment lost 3 bases and the J segment 5 bases; nucleotides outside the gene matches: 3. CDR1 is LNHDA, CDR2 SQIVND, per germline (reference sequence). This CDR3 spans 15 amino acids. As DNA, the CDR3 is TGTGCCAGTAGTATCCAGGGACAGGGGAATGAAAAACTGTTTTTT. Its translation: CASSIQGQGNEKLFF.

This clone was counted between two and nine times. The CDR3 loop reads CARDLPFNQPQHF. CDR3 in DNA: TGTGCCAGGGACCTCCCATTCAACCAGCCCCAGCATTTT. The chain is built from TRBV10-3 and TRBJ1-5, with D possibly matching TRBD1 (5 bases). The CDR3 has 13 amino acids. Germline V lookup: CDR1 ENHRY, CDR2 SYGVKD. V was pared by 10 bases and J by 7 bases, with 17 bases between.

The rearrangement uses TRBV6-1 and TRBJ1-2; D remains unclear. The CDR3 consists of 13 residues. V was shortened by 3 bases and J by 8 bases, with 13 bases between the two germline ends. Germline V gives CDR1 MNHNS, CDR2 SASEGT. In DNA, the CDR3 is TGTGCCAGCAGTGAGTGGTATGAGATGGGCTACACCTTC. Translated: CASSEWYEMGYTF.

The chain's CDR3 is CASSYYMRTAINYGYTF. The CDR3, as DNA: TGTGCCAGCAGCTACTATATGCGGACAGCGATAAACTATGGCTACACCTTC. The chain combines TRBV13 with TRBJ1-2, with a weak D call TRBD1 (6 bases). The CDR3 is 17 amino acids. The germline V and J ends were trimmed by 4 bases and 2 bases, with 20 bases remaining between them. From germline, CDR1 is PRHDT and CDR2 FYEKMQ (reference sequence).

This clone appeared a single time. This chain connects TRBV7-8 to TRBJ2-7; no firm D call. Trimming stripped 5 bases from V and 3 bases from J, with 11 bases between. The CDR3 extends over 13 amino acids. Germline V CDR1 and CDR2: SGHVS, FQNEAQ. The CDR3 coding sequence is TGTGCCAGCAGCGCCCTACCTAGCTACGAGCAGTACTTC. Translation: CASSALPSYEQYF.

The chain couples TRBV5-6 to TRBJ2-2; TRBD1 agrees at 9 bases. This CDR3 is 16 amino acids long. Looked up from germline, CDR1 is SGHDT and CDR2 is YYEEEE. The ends lost 0 bases at V and 2 bases at J; junction bases unmatched: 2. The CDR3 loop reads CASSLVGQGNTGELFF. The CDR3 region has the DNA TGTGCCAGCAGCTTGGTGGGACAGGGCAACACCGGGGAGCTGTTTTTT.

V is TRBV9 and J is TRBJ1-6; D possibly corresponds to TRBD1 (5 bases). CDR1 SGDLS and CDR2 YYNGEE come from the germline V gene. This CDR3 region has 14 residues. V was pared by 0 bases and J by 6 bases, with 7 bases between. The CDR3 loop reads CASSVVGGNSPLHF. For the CDR3, the DNA is TGTGCCAGCAGCGTAGTGGGGGGTAATTCACCCCTCCACTTT.

This chain uses TRBV5-1 with TRBJ2-7; D gene unclear. V gave up 4 bases and J gave up 0 bases, with 14 bases separating them. This CDR3 has 15 residues. Germline V gene data show CDR1 as SGHRS and CDR2 as YFSETQ. CDR3 sequence reads: CASSPAILSSYEQYF. Here the CDR3 DNA reads TGCGCCAGCAGCCCGGCCATCTTAAGCTCCTACGAGCAGTACTTC.

Concerning this clone: This may be a read error, as it is one base from a much larger clone. This rearrangement joins TRBV7-6 to TRBJ2-2, with D uncertain. The CDR3 contains 13 residues. V lost 4 bases, J lost 1 base, and 4 bases lay in between. Germline V gene lookup returns CDR1 SGHVS and CDR2 FNYEAQ. CDR3 loop: CASSSGNTGELFF. CDR3 in DNA: TGTGCCAGCAGCTCAGGGAACACCGGGGAGCTGTTTTTT.

This chain connects TRBV27 to TRBJ1-5; D not certain. V lost 5 bases, J lost 4 bases, and 15 bases lay in between. The CDR3 spans 15 residues. In germline, CDR1 is MNHEY, CDR2 SMNVEV (reference sequence). The CDR3 bases are TGTGCCAGCAGTCCCCTCCTCGGGGTTAATCAGCCCCAGCATTTT. Translated, it gives CASSPLLGVNQPQHF.

This chain joins TRBV10-2 and TRBJ1-5; D is uncertain. Between the trimmed V and J ends, which lost 6 bases and 2 bases, there was a span of 11 bases. The CDR3 length is 14 residues. The germline V gene has CDR1 WSHSY and CDR2 SAAADI. CDR3 region: CASRLAVGNQPQHF. Here the CDR3 DNA reads TGCGCCAGCAGACTGGCAGTGGGCAATCAGCCCCAGCATTTT.

The chain joins TRBV7-9 to TRBJ1-1, with D perhaps TRBD1 (5 bases). This CDR3 is built from 14 residues. CDR1 is SEHNR and CDR2 is FQNEAQ in the germline V gene (reference sequence). Trimming removed 2 bases at V and 6 bases at J, with 13 bases between. CDR3 residues: CASSLIGGSAEAFF. CDR3 sequence (DNA): TGTGCCAGCAGCTTAATTGGGGGAAGCGCTGAAGCTTTCTTT.

There are a few counts of this clone. The chain recombines TRBV4-1 with TRBJ1-2; D is perhaps TRBD1 (5 bases). The CDR3 totals 14 residues. Germline CDR1 MGHRA, CDR2 YSYEKL. V lost 3 bases to trimming and J lost 11 bases, with 19 bases between them. CDR3 amino acids: CASSHGAGTGVYTF. The CDR3 DNA reads as TGCGCCAGCAGCCATGGTGCCGGGACCGGGGTGTACACCTTC.

The chain uses TRBV19 and TRBJ2-5; TRBD1 matches at 9 bases. Germline assignment: CDR1 LNHDA and CDR2 SQIVND (reference sequence). CDR3 length equals 15 residues. Losses at the gene ends were 4 bases for V and 5 bases for J; bases not matched to a gene: 8. The DNA of the CDR3 is TGTGCCAGTAGTAAACAGGGGGCGCCGGGGGAGACCCAGTACTTC. It is translated as CASSKQGAPGETQYF. The full variable domain, with the rest looked up from reference TRBV19 and TRBJ2-5, is DGGITQSPKYLFRKEGQNVTLSCEQNLNHDAMYWYRQDPGQGLRLIYYSQIVNDFQKGDIAEGYSVSREKKESFPLTVTSAQKNPTAFYLCASSKQGAPGETQYFGPGTRLLVL.

This clone was seen more than once but under ten times. The genes are TRBV19 and TRBJ2-4; 10 bases match TRBD1. After removal of 4 bases from V and 7 bases from J, the junction contained 10 bases not matched to a gene. The CDR3 totals 16 residues. Germline CDR1 LNHDA, CDR2 SQIVND (reference sequence). The CDR3 sequence is CASSRDRGALTNIQYF. The CDR3 DNA follows: TGTGCCAGTAGTAGGGACAGGGGAGCGCTCACGAACATTCAGTACTTC.

This chain uses TRBV5-1 with TRBJ2-6, with unresolved D. This CDR3 region has 16 residues. CDR1 is SGHRS and CDR2 is YFSETQ in the germline V gene. V lost 0 bases and J 0 bases, leaving 7 bases between the germline ends. DNA of the CDR3: TGCGCCAGCAGCTTGGTTTTGGTCTCTGGGGCCAACGTCCTGACTTTC. Translated, it gives CASSLVLVSGANVLTF.

J is TRBJ2-1 and V is TRBV7-3; D is unclear. Trimming cost V 4 bases and J 4 bases, with 8 bases left between them. The CDR3 has 13 amino acids. CDR1 SGHTA and CDR2 FQGTGA come from the germline V gene. CDR3 sequence reads: CASSSTLYNEQFF. The CDR3 nucleotides are TGTGCCAGCAGCTCCACCCTATACAATGAGCAGTTCTTC.

The chain joins TRBV5-5 to TRBJ1-5, with D possibly TRBD1 on 5 matching bases. CDR1 is SGHKS and CDR2 is YYEKEE in the germline V gene (reference sequence). Trimming took 0 bases from V and 9 from J, leaving 13 bases between them. This CDR3 comprises 14 residues. The CDR3 is CASSLAPGTMPQHF. The DNA for the CDR3 is TGTGCCAGCAGCTTGGCCCCCGGGACCATGCCCCAGCATTTT.